These 20 T cell receptor beta chains were sequenced from one sample in a study of blood T cells in healthy people across ages. Through a sample-barcoded 5' primer and a J-beta primer mix, a second PCR was run for roughly 7 to 12 cycles. TCRdb passed the 5' RACE reads through MiXCR, listing each CDR3 protein once. The data show over 1,300,000 distinct CDR3 sequences, roughly 59% seen once. What was sequenced was blood. The origin of the receptors is a man younger than 35 in good health.

The chain uses TRBV3-1 and TRBJ2-1, with 12 bases that match TRBD2. CDR1 is LGHDT and CDR2 is YNNKEL in the germline V gene (reference sequence). Germline trimming cut 4 bases from V and 8 bases from J; bases unmatched to any gene: 3. This CDR3 spans 14 amino acids. The CDR3 bases are TGTGCCAGCAGCCTGACTAGCGGGAGTGATGAGCAGTTCTTC. Protein product: CASSLTSGSDEQFF.

This sequence joins TRBV15 and TRBJ2-7, with TRBD1 matching 9 bases. The J call may not be correct, given that the DNA end is closer to TRBJ2-4. This CDR3 comprises 15 residues. Germline CDR1 reads LNHNV; CDR2 reads YYDKDF (reference sequence). CDR3 in amino acids: CATSRRQGGPNIQYF. The CDR3 nucleotides are TGTGCCACCAGCAGGAGACAGGGGGGTCCAAACATTCAGTACTTC.

The chain is built from TRBV5-8 and TRBJ2-5, with D perhaps TRBD2 (6 bases). Germline assignment: CDR1 SGHTS and CDR2 YDEGEE. The CDR3 totals 13 residues. V dropped 7 bases and J dropped 11 bases, with 21 bases sitting between them. CDR3 sequence: CASGSGRYNEQYF. DNA for the CDR3: TGTGCCAGCGGTAGCGGAAGATACAATGAGCAGTACTTC.

The V gene is TRBV29-1, the J gene TRBJ2-1; TRBD1 is a possible D gene (6 bases). Looked up from germline, CDR1 is SQVTM and CDR2 is ANQGSEA. The CDR3 consists of 15 residues. V lost 4 bases and J 6 bases, leaving 19 bases between the germline ends. For the CDR3, the DNA is TGCAGCGTTGTGGTCAACCAGGGGTTGCTCAATGAGCAGTTCTTC. As protein: CSVVVNQGLLNEQFF.

The chain uses TRBV25-1 and TRBJ2-3; the D gene is possibly TRBD1 (6 bases). Germline V gene data show CDR1 as MGHDK and CDR2 as SYGVNS. The V end lost 6 bases, the J end lost 5 bases, and 12 bases lay between the germline ends. This CDR3 region has 13 residues. CDR3 DNA sequence: TGTGCCAGCAGGACACAGGGCCTAGATACGCAGTATTTT. Its translation: CASRTQGLDTQYF.

This sequence joins TRBV10-3 and TRBJ1-6; D perhaps matches TRBD1 (5 bases). The V end lost 6 bases, the J end lost 7 bases, and 7 bases lay between the germline ends. The CDR3 runs to 12 residues. CDR1 and CDR2 from the germline V gene are ENHRY and SYGVKD. The CDR3 here is CAIRTENSPLHF. The CDR3 DNA follows: TGTGCCATCAGGACAGAGAATTCACCCCTCCACTTT.

In DNA form, the CDR3 reads TGCAGTGCTAGCGCGACTAGCGGGAATACAGATACGCAGTATTTT. This codes for CSASATSGNTDTQYF. This rearrangement joins TRBV20-1 to TRBJ2-3; 11 positions agree with TRBD2. CDR3 length equals 15 residues. V shed 3 bases, J shed 3 bases, and the junction held 5 bases outside the gene matches. Looked up from germline, CDR1 is DFQATT and CDR2 is SNEGSKA (reference sequence).

The chain links TRBV6-4 to TRBJ1-2, with D uncertain. CDR3 size: 13 residues. Germline V gene sequence: CDR1 MRHNA, CDR2 SNTAGT. Trimming shortened V by 6 bases and J by 5 bases, and 13 bases separated the two germline ends. The CDR3 DNA is TGTGCCAGCAGCCCCAACAGCAGATATGGCTACACCTTC. Translation: CASSPNSRYGYTF.

V is TRBV27 and J is TRBJ2-4; D possibly corresponds to TRBD1 (5 bases). The last part of the DNA fits TRBJ2-7 better; the J call may be wrong. Germline CDR1 and CDR2: MNHEY and SMNVEV (reference sequence). CDR3 length equals 14 residues. The CDR3 sequence is CASHRGADIYEQYF. As DNA, the CDR3 is TGTGCCAGCCACCGTGGGGCGGATATTTACGAGCAGTACTTC.

The chain is built from TRBV20-1 and TRBJ2-7; 15 nucleotides line up with TRBD2. The CDR3 consists of 17 residues. Germline CDR1 DFQATT, CDR2 SNEGSKA (reference sequence). With V trimmed by 0 bases and J by 4 bases, 7 bases remained unmatched. This CDR3 is CSARDRTSGRARYEQYF. The CDR3 DNA sequence: TGCAGTGCTAGAGATAGGACTAGCGGGAGGGCTAGGTACGAGCAGTACTTC.

V usage is TRBV27 and J usage is TRBJ2-3; 11 bases fit TRBD2. V was pared by 5 bases and J by 2 bases, with 12 bases of the junction left unmatched. CDR3 length: 18 amino acids. Germline values: CDR1 MNHEY, CDR2 SMNVEV (reference sequence). The CDR3 DNA sequence: TGTGCCAGCAGTGCATTGAGCGTAGCGGGAGGGCCCACAGATACGCAGTATTTT. Translating it yields CASSALSVAGGPTDTQYF.

On this clonotype itself: An end of the junction does not agree with germline; a read error may underlie this. V gene TRBV29-1 combines with J gene TRBJ2-4, with TRBD2 as a possible D gene (7 bases). There are 14 residues in the CDR3. Per germline, CDR1 SQVTM and CDR2 ANQGSEA. The CDR3: CSVGGGVGKDIQYF. CDR3 nucleotides: TGCAGCGTTGGAGGGGGGGTTGGCAAAGACATTCAGTACTTC.

The chain recombines TRBV5-1 with TRBJ1-6; unclear D gene. The CDR3 sequence is 15 residues long. Per germline, CDR1 SGHRS and CDR2 YFSETQ. The V end lost 0 bases, the J end lost 10 bases, and 14 bases lay between the germline ends. The CDR3: CASSLVEGVGSPLHF. CDR3 nucleotide sequence: TGCGCCAGCAGCTTGGTTGAGGGAGTAGGCTCACCCCTCCACTTT. Filled out from reference TRBV5-1 and TRBJ1-6, the complete variable domain reads KAGVTQTPRYLIKTRGQQVTLSCSPISGHRSVSWYQQTPGQGLQFLFEYFSETQRNKGNFPGRFSGRQFSNSRSEMNVSTLELGDSALYLCASSLVEGVGSPLHFGNGTRLTVT.

This chain uses TRBV3-1 with TRBJ1-4; possibly TRBD1 for D (6 bases). The V end was cut by 7 bases, the J end by 4 bases, with 16 bases between. From germline, CDR1 is LGHDT and CDR2 YNNKEL (reference sequence). There are 15 residues in the CDR3. The CDR3 DNA follows: TGTGCCAGCAAGGAATCTTCAGGGGTTAATGAAAAACTGTTTTTT. Translated, it gives CASKESSGVNEKLFF.

The rearrangement joins TRBV27 to TRBJ1-5; D call uncertain. Trimming removed 3 bases from V and 1 base from J, with 7 bases in between. Per the germline V gene, CDR1 is MNHEY and CDR2 is SMNVEV (reference sequence). The CDR3 runs to 14 residues. For the CDR3, the DNA is TGTGCCAGCAGTTTGCACGAGAGCAATCAGCCCCAGCATTTT. This gives the protein CASSLHESNQPQHF.

The chain carries TRBV7-2 and TRBJ2-2; perhaps TRBD2 as D (5 bases). CDR1 SGHTA and CDR2 FQGNSA come from the germline V gene. CDR3 size: 14 residues. Trimming shortened V by 0 bases and J by 8 bases, and 10 bases separated the two germline ends. This chain's CDR3 is CASSLAAKRGELFF. For the CDR3, the DNA is TGTGCCAGCAGCTTAGCGGCCAAGCGGGGGGAGCTGTTTTTT. Variable domain in full (rest from reference TRBV7-2 and TRBJ2-2): GAGVSQSPSNKVTEKGKDVELRCDPISGHTALYWYRQSLGQGLEFLIYFQGNSAPDKSGLPSDRFSAERTGGSVSTLTIQRTQQEDSAVYLCASSLAAKRGELFFGEGSRLTVL.

The sample holds many counts of this clonotype. This chain joins TRBV5-1 and TRBJ2-1; TRBD1 matches 7 bases. With 1 base clipped from V and 15 bases from J, the junction kept 16 bases outside the gene matches. Germline CDR1 SGHRS, CDR2 YFSETQ. The CDR3 runs 15 residues. CDR3 DNA: TGCGCCAGCAGCTTGACGTTCGGACAGGCCAATAGACGGTTCTTC. Translation gives CASSLTFGQANRRFF.

This rearrangement joins TRBV7-9 to TRBJ2-3; no clear D. The germline CDR1 and CDR2 sequences are SEHNR and FQNEAQ (reference sequence). This CDR3 spans 14 amino acids. V gave up 11 bases and J gave up 1 base, with 16 bases separating them. The CDR3 protein is CAGSRDTRTDTQYF. Here the CDR3 DNA reads TGTGCCGGATCGAGAGATACTCGCACAGATACGCAGTATTTT.

V and J are TRBV6-5 and TRBJ1-4, with a possible D match to TRBD1 (6 bases). Germline assignment: CDR1 MNHEY and CDR2 SVGAGI. There are 15 residues in the CDR3. The germline V and J ends were trimmed by 5 bases and 11 bases, with 21 bases remaining between them. The CDR3 is CASSTDPGQFDKLFF. Here the CDR3 DNA reads TGTGCCAGCAGTACCGACCCCGGACAGTTCGACAAACTGTTTTTT.

The chain combines TRBV15 with TRBJ1-4, with unresolved D. The CDR3 has 16 amino acids. V lost 0 bases, J lost 0 bases, and 8 bases lay in between. CDR1 is LNHNV and CDR2 is YYDKDF in the germline V gene (reference sequence). For the CDR3, the DNA is TGTGCCACCAGCAGAGATCGAATATCAACTAATGAAAAACTGTTTTTT. Protein sequence: CATSRDRISTNEKLFF.